This T cell receptor (beta chain) is from a study of graft-versus-host responses after intestinal transplantation. Overall study context: Transplants given to recipients were multivisceral, liver-intestinal, or isolated intestinal.

The CDR3 runs to 13 residues. The V end lost 1 base, the J end lost 0 bases, and 4 bases lay between the germline ends. In germline, CDR1 is SGHRS, CDR2 YFSETQ. A few counts support this clone. The antigen is not known. Here immunoSEQ multiplex PCR was the method, and the copy in TCRdb shows in-frame clones only, minus some. The sample includes over 65,000 clones, 91% of them seen just once. The chain uses TRBV5-1 and TRBJ1-2; D uncertain. This sample comprised unstimulated CD4+ T cells sorted from spleen or lymph node cells, obtained before intestinal transplant. The TCR was taken from a human donor who received an intestinal transplant. CDR3 DNA: TGCGCCAGCAGCTTGAGCCCTAACTATGGCTACACCTTC. Amino acid sequence: CASSLSPNYGYTF.